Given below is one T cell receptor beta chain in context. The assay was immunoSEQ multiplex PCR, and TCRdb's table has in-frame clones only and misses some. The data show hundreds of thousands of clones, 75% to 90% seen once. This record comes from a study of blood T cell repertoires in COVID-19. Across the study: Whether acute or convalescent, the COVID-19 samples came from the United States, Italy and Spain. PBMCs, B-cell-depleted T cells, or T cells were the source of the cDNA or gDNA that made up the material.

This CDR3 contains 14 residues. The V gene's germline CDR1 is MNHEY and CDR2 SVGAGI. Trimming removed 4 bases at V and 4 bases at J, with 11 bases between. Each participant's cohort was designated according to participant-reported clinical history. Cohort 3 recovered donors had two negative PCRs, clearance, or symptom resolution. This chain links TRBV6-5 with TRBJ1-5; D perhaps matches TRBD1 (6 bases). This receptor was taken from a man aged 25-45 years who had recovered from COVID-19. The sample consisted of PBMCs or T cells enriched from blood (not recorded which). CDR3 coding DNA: TGTGCCAGCAGTTTCCTTCAGGGGAATCAGCCCCAGCATTTT. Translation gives CASSFLQGNQPQHF.